This passage covers 30 T cell receptor beta chains from one sample sequenced in a study of tumor-infiltrating lymphocytes in primary liver carcinoma. Starting from 400 to 500 ng of total RNA, TCR beta cDNA was produced with a primer in the constant region. Libraries covering TCR beta were generated through three nested multiplex PCR rounds (using a slightly modified ARM-PCR). The study ran its first two PCR rounds for around 10 cycles each, using TRBV1-TRBV30 forward primers and a C-beta reverse primer. TCRdb analysed the multiplex PCR reads with MiXCR anew, one entry per CDR3 protein. This sample has hundreds of thousands of distinct CDR3 sequences, with 45% to 70% found just once. Unsorted whole blood served as the source of blood RNA, and germline DNA was extracted as well. The sequenced sample consisted of peripheral blood. The source is a woman in her twenties or thirties with primary liver carcinoma and hepatitis B virus infection.

About this clonotype: A much larger clone sits a single nucleotide away, making a read error possible. V is TRBV6-5 and J is TRBJ1-5; D may be TRBD1 (6 bases). The CDR3 consists of 15 residues. Germline V gene lookup returns CDR1 MNHEY and CDR2 SVGAGI. In nucleotides, the CDR3 is TGTACCAGCAGTGACAGGCCGCACGGCAATCAGCCCCAGCATTTT. It yields the protein CTSSDRPHGNQPQHF.

This clonotype was counted only a few times. The V and J genes are TRBV4-1 and TRBJ1-6; D might be TRBD1 (6 bases). This CDR3 contains 16 residues. Germline CDR1 is MGHRA and CDR2 is YSYEKL. Deletions cut 3 bases from V and 7 bases from J, with 16 bases between. The CDR3 nucleotides are TGCGCCAGCAGCCAGGGAAACAGGGCGCAGAATTCACCCCTCCACTTT. Translating gives CASSQGNRAQNSPLHF.

This chain uses TRBV7-8 with TRBJ1-2, with D maybe TRBD1 (5 bases). Germline V gene sequence: CDR1 SGHVS, CDR2 FQNEAQ. There are 13 residues in the CDR3. The CDR3 DNA reads as TGTGCTAGCGGGGCCAGGGCTGACTATGGCTACACCTTC. This codes for CASGARADYGYTF.

The genes are TRBV14 and TRBJ2-3; 9 positions match TRBD2. This CDR3 is 16 amino acids long. V lost 2 bases to trimming and J lost 4 bases; unmatched junction nucleotides: 7. Germline CDR1 reads SGHDN; CDR2 reads FVKESK. CDR3 sequence (DNA): TGTGCCAGCAGCCAATTAGCGGGAGACGGAGCAGATACGCAGTATTTT. Encoded protein: CASSQLAGDGADTQYF. Supplemented by reference TRBV14 and TRBJ2-3, the full variable domain reads EAGVTQFPSHSVIEKGQTVTLRCDPISGHDNLYWYRRVMGKEIKFLLHFVKESKQDESGMPNNRFLAERTGGTYSTLKVQPAELEDSGVYFCASSQLAGDGADTQYFGPGTRLTVL.

The chain's CDR3 is CASSGERSARETQYF. Here the CDR3 DNA reads TGTGCCAGCAGCGGTGAACGCTCGGCAAGGGAGACCCAGTACTTC. The V call is TRBV7-8, the J call TRBJ2-5; D unclear. The V gene's germline CDR1 is SGHVS and CDR2 FQNEAQ. CDR3 length: 15 amino acids. V shed 5 bases and J shed 5 bases, with 18 bases lying between them.

On this clonotype: This may come from a read error, since a much larger clone is one base off. This chain joins TRBV6-2 or TRBV6-3 and TRBJ2-5; D gene unclear. The CDR3 contains 11 residues. Per germline, CDR1 MNHEY and CDR2 SVGEGT. CDR3 sequence reads: CASSYSETHYF. CDR3 sequence (DNA): TGTGCCAGCAGTTACTCCGAGACCCATTACTTC.

A remark on this clonotype: Germline is not matched at one junction end, which may reflect a read error. The V and J genes are TRBV5-4 and TRBJ2-3, with 7 bases lining up with TRBD2. The germline V gene has CDR1 SGHNT and CDR2 YYREEE (reference sequence). This CDR3 is 16 amino acids long. CDR3 residues: CASSSSRGGSTDAQYF. CDR3 DNA sequence: TGTGCCAGCAGCTCTAGTCGGGGCGGGAGCACAGATGCGCAGTATTTT.

In the case of this clonotype: Just one base apart from a much larger clone, this may be a read error. The chain couples TRBV5-4 to TRBJ2-7; 9 nucleotides agree with TRBD1. The CDR3 has 14 amino acids. Germline lookup yields CDR1 SGHNT and CDR2 YYREEE (reference sequence). CDR3 bases: TGTACCAGCAGCGGTGACAGGGGGGGTCGCGAGCAGTACTTC. Residues: CTSSGDRGGREQYF. Together with reference TRBV5-4 and TRBJ2-7, the CDR3 gives the full variable domain: ETGVTQSPTHLIKTRGQQVTLRCSSQSGHNTVSWYQQALGQGPQFIFQYYREEENGRGNFPPRFSGLQFPNYSSELNVNALELDDSALYLCTSSGDRGGREQYFGPGTRLTVT.

In regard to this clonotype: This could be a read error, since a much larger clone is one nucleotide away. The chain employs TRBV7-9 and TRBJ2-7; unclear D gene. Trimming took off 2 bases at V and 4 bases at J, with 12 bases between the two ends. Germline CDR1 SEHNR, CDR2 FQNEAQ (reference sequence). The CDR3 covers 14 residues. CDR3 DNA sequence: TGTGCCAGCAGCTTATACGGCGCGACGTACGAGCAGTACTTC. Translating gives CASSLYGATYEQYF.

This chain links TRBV10-2 with TRBJ2-5; D possibly corresponds to TRBD2 (6 bases). CDR1 is WSHSY, CDR2 SAAADI, per germline. This CDR3 region has 13 residues. The V end was cut by 8 bases, the J end by 5 bases, with 15 bases between. The CDR3 DNA follows: TGCGCCAGCGGGCCGGGAGTTTTGGAGACCCAGTACTTC. Translating gives CASGPGVLETQYF.

A remark on this clonotype: Germline is not matched at one junction end, which may reflect a read error. The chain carries TRBV12-3 or TRBV12-4 and TRBJ1-1; the match to TRBD1 covers 10 bases. The CDR3 has 14 amino acids. The CDR3 here is CSSRRTGGNTEAFF. The CDR3, as DNA: TGTTCCAGCAGGAGGACAGGGGGAAACACTGAAGCTTTCTTT.

With respect to this clonotype: One end of the junction does not line up with germline, which may come from a read error. J is TRBJ2-2 and V is TRBV5-5, with D perhaps being TRBD1 or TRBD2 (5 bases each). The germline CDR1 and CDR2 sequences are SGHKS and YYEKEE (reference sequence). This CDR3 has 13 amino acids. CDR3 sequence (DNA): TGTTCCAGCAGCGCCACTATTACCGGGGACCTGTTTTTT. This translates into CSSSATITGDLFF.

The chain employs TRBV12-3 or TRBV12-4 and TRBJ1-1; possibly TRBD1 for D (5 bases). Trimming cost V 1 base and J 4 bases, with 19 bases left between them. The CDR3 runs 17 residues. This CDR3 reads CASSLGPDITLGTEAFF. In nucleotides, the CDR3 is TGTGCCAGCAGTTTAGGGCCGGACATAACCCTGGGCACTGAAGCTTTCTTT.

This chain uses TRBV29-1 with TRBJ2-7; perhaps TRBD1 as D (6 bases). The CDR3 loop spans 11 amino acids. Germline V CDR1 and CDR2: SQVTM, ANQGSEA. The germline V and J ends were trimmed by 1 base and 6 bases, with 7 bases remaining between them. CDR3 bases: TGCAGCGTTGAAGGAGGGGGCGAGCAGTACTTC. Residues: CSVEGGGEQYF.

This clonotype was observed many times. The J gene is TRBJ2-3, the V gene TRBV29-1; unclear D gene. Trimming left V 5 bases short and J 5 bases short, with 11 bases between. The CDR3 length is 12 residues. From germline, CDR1 is SQVTM and CDR2 ANQGSEA. CDR3: CSVRRLGDTQYF. DNA for the CDR3: TGCAGCGTTCGACGACTGGGAGATACGCAGTATTTT.

The genes are TRBV10-3 and TRBJ2-7; D gene unclear. The CDR3 has 14 residues. Deletions cut 6 bases from V and 2 bases from J, with 14 bases between. Germline-derived CDR1 and CDR2 are ENHRY and SYGVKD. The DNA of the CDR3 is TGTGCCATCAGCGCTTCTGGCACGACCTACGAGCAGTACTTC. Translated, it gives CAISASGTTYEQYF.

This clonotype occurred once. Given a much more abundant clone one base away, this may be a read error. Because the CDR3 is missing its conserved closing phenylalanine or tryptophan, this is likely a read error. V gene TRBV4-1 combines with J gene TRBJ1-6; no firm D call. From germline, CDR1 is MGHRA and CDR2 YSYEKL. The CDR3 totals 15 residues. The V and J ends lost 4 bases and 5 bases respectively, with 12 bases between them. CDR3 nucleotides: TGCGCCAGCAGCCTCGGCGCTAGCCATAATTCACCCCTCCACTGT. This translates into CASSLGASHNSPLHC.

This clonotype was seen a handful of times. J is TRBJ2-3 and V is TRBV24-1, with D tentatively TRBD2 (6 bases). CDR1 and CDR2 (germline): KGHDR, SFDVKD. The CDR3 loop spans 15 amino acids. Trimming pared 5 bases from V and 2 bases from J, leaving 13 bases between. The CDR3 DNA sequence: TGTGCCACCAGTGTGTTGCGGGGAACCACAGATACGCAGTATTTT. It specifies CATSVLRGTTDTQYF.

This clonotype has only a few counts. Possible read error: a much larger clone is one base away. The chain combines TRBV11-3 with TRBJ2-2, with D unresolved. The CDR3 extends over 13 amino acids. Trimming took 0 bases from V and 7 from J, leaving 6 bases between them. Germline V gene sequence: CDR1 SGHNT, CDR2 YENEEA. CDR3 coding DNA: TGTGCCAGCAGCTTAGATCACAGCGGGGAGCTGTTTTTT. Amino acid sequence: CASSLDHSGELFF.

V usage is TRBV7-9 and J usage is TRBJ2-1; D ambiguous. Germline-derived CDR1 and CDR2 are SEHNR and FQNEAQ (reference sequence). The CDR3 has 12 residues. V lost 5 bases and J lost 6, with 8 bases in between. CDR3 in amino acids: CASSRLGNEQFF. The CDR3 nucleotides are TGTGCCAGCAGCAGACTTGGCAATGAGCAGTTCTTC.

The gene calls are TRBV7-3 and TRBJ2-5, with a tentative D call TRBD2 (7 bases). The end of the DNA fits TRBJ2-1 better, so the J call may be wrong. CDR3 length: 20 residues. From germline, CDR1 is SGHTA and CDR2 FQGTGA. The CDR3 here is CASSLRRGGKGGGSYNEQFF. The DNA for the CDR3 is TGTGCCAGCAGCTTAAGGCGGGGAGGGAAAGGGGGAGGGTCCTACAATGAGCAGTTCTTC.

This rearrangement joins TRBV11-2 to TRBJ2-7, with no clear D. Deletions cut 5 bases from V and 2 bases from J, with 13 bases between. The CDR3 contains 14 residues. Germline V CDR1 and CDR2: SGHAT, FQNNGV. As DNA, the CDR3 is TGTGCCAGCAGCGCAAAAGGGCTCCCCTACGAGCAGTACTTC. This sequence encodes CASSAKGLPYEQYF.

With respect to this clonotype: Relative to the germline gene, one junction end is altered; a read error may explain this. The V and J genes are TRBV5-1 and TRBJ2-3; D ambiguous. This CDR3 is built from 14 residues. The V gene's germline CDR1 is SGHRS and CDR2 YFSETQ. CDR3 loop: CASSHGTGTDMQYF. The CDR3 region has the DNA TGCGCCAGCAGCCACGGTACGGGCACAGATATGCAGTATTTT. Using reference TRBV5-1 and TRBJ2-3 for the parts outside the CDR3, the full variable domain is KAGVTQTPRYLIKTRGQQVTLSCSPISGHRSVSWYQQTPGQGLQFLFEYFSETQRNKGNFPGRFSGRQFSNSRSEMNVSTLELGDSALYLCASSHGTGTDMQYFGPGTRLTVL.

Remarks on this clonotype: A much larger clonotype is one base distant, so this may be a read error. The V gene is TRBV10-3, the J gene TRBJ2-1, with 8 bases identical to TRBD2. CDR1 and CDR2 from the germline V gene are ENHRY and SYGVKD. Germline trimming cut 8 bases from V and 6 bases from J; bases unmatched to any gene: 12. This CDR3 region has 15 residues. The CDR3 region has the DNA TGTGCCATCTCTTCCCTGACTAGCGCTCTCAATGAGCAGTTCTTC. It is translated as CAISSLTSALNEQFF.

As to this clonotype: Its ends do not fully match the called genes, so a read error is possible. This CDR3 is CASSSQGGMAKNIQYF. The CDR3 nucleotides are TGCGCCAGCAGCTCACAGGGAGGTATGGCCAAAAACATTCAGTACTTC. V gene TRBV11-2 combines with J gene TRBJ2-4; D possibly matches TRBD1 or TRBD2 (6 bases each). The germline V gene has CDR1 SGHAT and CDR2 FQNNGV. The CDR3 totals 16 residues.

Regarding this clonotype: Just one base apart from a much larger clone, this may be a read error. This CDR3 is missing its conserved last phenylalanine or tryptophan, likely due to a read error. This chain links TRBV7-9 with TRBJ2-6, with D perhaps TRBD1 (5 bases). The CDR3 has 13 amino acids. Germline CDR1 is SEHNR and CDR2 is FQNEAQ (reference sequence). Trimming cost V 10 bases and J 1 base, with 8 bases left between them. Here the CDR3 DNA reads TGTGCCACCAGGGCTTCTGGGGCCAACGTCCTGACTCTC. The encoded protein is CATRASGANVLTL.

The chain combines TRBV4-1 with TRBJ2-7, with D unresolved. Trimming left V 0 bases short and J 6 bases short, with 9 bases between. This CDR3 has 13 residues. CDR1 is MGHRA, CDR2 YSYEKL, per germline. CDR3: CASSQESFSEQYF. The CDR3, as DNA: TGCGCCAGCAGCCAAGAATCATTTTCCGAGCAGTACTTC.

This chain links TRBV4-3 with TRBJ2-1; perhaps TRBD2 as D (5 bases). V was cut by 0 bases and J by 2 bases, with 8 bases left in between. Germline CDR1 reads LGHNA; CDR2 reads YSLEER. The CDR3 length is 15 residues. Here the CDR3 DNA reads TGCGCCAGCAGCCAAGACGGAGGCCCCTACAATGAGCAGTTCTTC. Its translation is CASSQDGGPYNEQFF.

The sample holds one count of this clonotype. The junction departs from germline at one end; a sequencing error may be responsible. V gene TRBV4-2 combines with J gene TRBJ2-1; TRBD2 matches at 8 bases. CDR3 length: 19 residues. Germline assignment: CDR1 LGHNA and CDR2 YNFKEQ. The CDR3 here is CAGSQDLVSGTSSYNEQFF. CDR3 bases: TGTGCCGGCAGCCAAGATTTGGTTAGCGGGACAAGTTCTTACAATGAGCAGTTCTTC.

On this clonotype itself: A much larger clone lies one base from this, so it may be a read error. The J gene is TRBJ2-7, the V gene TRBV13; 11 positions agree with TRBD1. V trimming: 7 bases; J trimming: 1 base; junction bases outside the gene matches: 6. CDR3 length equals 15 residues. Germline V gene data show CDR1 as PRHDT and CDR2 as FYEKMQ (reference sequence). Written as DNA, the CDR3 is TGTGCCAGCAACTCCGGGACAGGGGGATCCTACGAGCAGTACTTC. Translation gives CASNSGTGGSYEQYF.